A selection of T cell receptor beta chains follows, all from one sample in a study of PD-1 blockade in classical Hodgkin lymphoma. The protocol was immunoSEQ multiplex PCR, while the TCRdb copy is restricted to in-frame clones and leaves out a portion. The table includes 30,000 to 50,000 clones, 75% to 85% detected once. Sequences were derived from peripheral blood mononuclear cells (PBMCs), sampled at baseline. These TCRs come from a human donor with classical Hodgkin lymphoma. CDR3s include the opening cysteine and the closing phenylalanine or tryptophan. D genes are given only for firm matches. Some rows mark clone size as missing; the rest say once, few, many or name a class of expanded clone.

TRBV4-1	NA	TRBJ2-7	TRBD2	CASRPIGGRSYEQYF	TGCGCCAGCAGACCGATTGGCGGGAGGTCCTACGAGCAGTACTTC
TRBV11-3	NA	TRBJ1-1	NA	CASSLRSGLRGENTEAFF	TGTGCCAGCAGCTTAAGATCTGGCCTTAGGGGCGAGAACACTGAAGCTTTCTTT
TRBV28	few	TRBJ2-3	TRBD2	CARLGGRVADTQYF	TGTGCCCGACTAGGAGGGAGGGTAGCGGATACGCAGTATTTT
TRBV23-1	NA	TRBJ2-6	NA	CASSQIISGANVLTF	TGCGCCAGCAGTCAAATTATTTCTGGGGCCAACGTCCTGACTTTC
TRBV2	NA	TRBJ1-4	TRBD1	CASSEPPGTGEEKLFF	TGTGCCAGCAGTGAACCCCCCGGGACAGGGGAGGAAAAACTGTTTTTT
TRBV25-1	NA	TRBJ1-1	NA	CASSESGVNTEAFF	TGTGCCAGCAGTGAATCAGGGGTAAACACTGAAGCTTTCTTT
TRBV28	NA	TRBJ1-2	NA	CASSFAANYGYTF	TGTGCCAGCAGTTTCGCGGCCAACTATGGCTACACCTTC
TRBV4-2	NA	TRBJ1-1	NA	CASSLDTGFSEAFF	TGTGCCAGCAGCTTGGATACAGGTTTCTCTGAAGCTTTCTTT
TRBV29-1	NA	TRBJ2-7	TRBD2	CSVGRRLAGSYEQYF	TGCAGCGTTGGGAGGAGGCTAGCGGGCTCCTACGAGCAGTACTTC
TRBV7-2	NA	TRBJ2-7	NA	CASSLSSGATGEQYF	TGTGCCAGCAGCTTATCATCCGGCGCAACGGGCGAGCAGTACTTC
TRBV7-9	NA	TRBJ1-4	NA	CASSPLAGRRNEKLFF	TGTGCCAGCAGCCCCCTGGCGGGACGGAGGAATGAAAAACTGTTTTTT
TRBV27	NA	TRBJ2-3	NA	CASSLSAVGGTDTQYF	TGTGCCAGCAGTTTGTCAGCGGTCGGAGGTACAGATACGCAGTATTTT
TRBV28	few	TRBJ1-5	TRBD1	CASSSLLQKTGYSNQPQHF	TGTGCCAGCAGTTCCCTATTACAAAAGACAGGGTATAGCAATCAGCCCCAGCATTTT
TRBV19	many	TRBJ2-1	NA	CASTRRALGVDEQFF	TGTGCCAGTACCCGGAGGGCCTTAGGAGTCGATGAGCAGTTCTTC
TRBV5-6	once	TRBJ1-4	NA	CASSLGRGIEKLFF	TGTGCCAGCAGCTTAGGACGGGGGATTGAAAAACTGTTTTTT
TRBV7-2	NA	TRBJ2-5	NA	CASSLGGLRNQETQYF	TGTGCCAGCAGCTTAGGAGGCTTACGAAACCAAGAGACCCAGTACTTC
TRBV19	NA	TRBJ2-5	NA	CASSRRQDQETQYF	TGTGCCAGTAGTAGAAGACAGGACCAAGAGACCCAGTACTTC
TRBV2	NA	TRBJ1-5	NA	CASSADSNQPQHF	TGTGCCAGCAGCGCCGACAGCAATCAGCCCCAGCATTTT
TRBV5-8	NA	TRBJ2-5	TRBD1	CASSYWDSETQYF	TGTGCCAGCAGCTACTGGGACAGCGAGACCCAGTACTTC
TRBV6-5	NA	TRBJ1-2	NA	CASSYQLGFGGYTF	TGTGCCAGCAGTTACCAGCTAGGTTTCGGCGGCTACACCTTC
TRBV7-6	NA	TRBJ2-1	NA	CASSLTRDNEQFF	TGTGCCAGCAGCTTAACCAGGGACAATGAGCAGTTCTTC
TRBV15	NA	TRBJ1-1	NA	CATSRRTENTEAFF	TGTGCCACCAGCAGACGTACAGAGAACACTGAAGCTTTCTTT
TRBV6-1	NA	TRBJ1-1	NA	CASSGTDQYRMDTEAFF	TGTGCCAGCAGTGGGACAGATCAATACCGCATGGACACTGAAGCTTTCTTT
TRBV6-1	NA	TRBJ2-1	TRBD2	CASSELAGMGNEQFF	TGTGCCAGCAGTGAACTAGCGGGAATGGGGAATGAGCAGTTCTTC
TRBV6-6	NA	TRBJ2-1	TRBD2	CASRNVQAGGPNEQFF	TGTGCCAGCAGAAACGTCCAAGCGGGAGGGCCCAATGAGCAGTTCTTC